The TCR beta chain described here comes from a study of cytomegalovirus exposure and HLA in healthy donors. V lost 8 bases and J lost 5, with 19 bases in between. Germline-derived CDR1 and CDR2 are SGHDT and YYEEEE. CDR3 size: 14 residues. Researchers ran the PCR with 60 Vbeta and 13 Jbeta primers. Original processing notes: In a later analysis, 80 million or so unique TCR beta chains included roughly 11 million shared by two or more donors. Measured with immunoSEQ multiplex PCR; TCRdb has only the in-frame clones, and not every one. V and J calls and clone size follow that table, whereas D and trimming were derived from the DNA. The table lists about 130,000 clones, around 74% of them singletons. Only a few counts were recorded for this clone. Its antigen is currently unknown. Findings and limits, study-wide: Donor immune exposure was known only as CMV serostatus. Other equally common chains were less clonally expanded than HLA-associated TCR beta chains, a later analysis showed. Sequencing artifact likely explains a cluster of highly shared sequence variants.

The sequenced sample consisted of PBMCs. The receptor's source is a man younger than 30 in good health and CMV-seropositive. This rearrangement joins TRBV5-6 to TRBJ2-5; D possibly corresponds to TRBD2 (6 bases). Written as DNA, the CDR3 is TGTGCCAGTCACCCATACGGGAGTGGGGAGACCCAGTACTTC. It yields the protein CASHPYGSGETQYF.